The entry that follows covers one TCR beta chain sequence. Its antigen is not identified. The data are from a study of CD8 T cells in ankylosing spondylitis. Study results and caveats: Ankylosing spondylitis blood seemed to carry a telltale TCR beta motif made of under ten highly homologous variants. Reported data indicate significant enrichment of disease-linked clones within matched ankylosing spondylitis synovial fluid. The authors found the disease-linked clones to be CD8+ and relatively rare in peripheral blood.

Construction of TCR beta libraries was performed using quantitative 5'-RACE with molecular barcodes. TCRdb processed the 5' RACE reads anew with MiXCR; each CDR3 protein has one entry. The top ten clones hold nearly 7% of a sample with over 450,000 distinct CDR3 sequences, more than 9.5% of them seen once. The CDR3 is 16 amino acids. The ends lost 4 bases at V and 5 bases at J; junction bases unmatched: 7. Germline CDR1 and CDR2: KGHDR and SFDVKD. This clonotype originated in a male donor with ankylosing spondylitis. Sequences were obtained from blood, either unsorted or a sorted T cell fraction (not recorded which). The rearrangement joins TRBV24-1 to TRBJ2-5, with 12 positions matching TRBD2. The CDR3 DNA follows: TGTGCCACCAGTGACCCTAGCGGGAGGGCCGGTGAGACCCAGTACTTC. The encoded protein is CATSDPSGRAGETQYF.